This T cell receptor beta chain was recorded in a study of T cell responses to AZD1222 COVID-19 vaccine. Study background: Second-dose intervals near 4 or 12 weeks were combined.

The CDR3 sequence is 14 residues long. CDR1 is MNHEY, CDR2 SVGEGT, per germline. General study results and limits: Spike-specific TCR breadth and depth went up after people got two AZD1222 doses. The donors showed a predominance of white British ancestry and of females, with possible underestimation of clonal diversity. Vaccine-associated CD4 TCRs spanned spike, dominant at 160-218 and 743-854.

As regards this clone: Its antigen is as yet unknown. Its ends do not fully match the called genes, so a read error is possible.

Produced via immunoSEQ multiplex PCR; TCRdb's table is partial and in-frame only. The table lists about 170,000 clones, over 85% of them singletons, with about 3.9% in the top ten. The receptor was isolated from an adult in good health. The sample in question was peripheral blood, obtained on day 0 of AZD1222 vaccination. The genes are TRBV6-2 or TRBV6-3 and TRBJ2-7; D not resolved. This chain's CDR3 is CASSYRTGSSEQYF. As DNA, the CDR3 is TGTGCCAGCAGTTACCGTACGGGTTCCTCCGAGCAGTACTTC.